This is a list of T cell receptor beta chains from one sample in a study of shared clonotypes between healthy human individuals. Sequencing was performed with immunoSEQ multiplex PCR; in TCRdb, only in-frame clones are kept and a portion is missing. The table lists some 1.5 million clones, roughly 96% of them singletons. The specimen was naive CD4+ T cells sorted from blood. Receptors were obtained from a young man in good health. Both conserved end residues are part of each CDR3. D genes are given only for firm matches.

D: -
J: TRBJ1-5
V: TRBV28
CDR3: CASSFSRQPQHF

D: TRBD2
J: TRBJ2-7
V: TRBV11-2
CDR3: CASSTGGARLPPGVYEQYF

D: -
J: TRBJ2-3
V: TRBV5-4
CDR3: CASSFDSSTDTQYF

D: TRBD1
J: TRBJ2-1
V: TRBV5-1
CDR3: CASSPDRGGGGNEQFF

D: -
J: TRBJ1-1
V: TRBV5-1
CDR3: CASSLADRLTEAFF

D: -
J: TRBJ1-2
V: TRBV9
CDR3: CASSRDNNYGYTF

D: -
J: TRBJ1-1
V: TRBV5-5
CDR3: CASSFRVEYTEAFF

D: TRBD2
J: TRBJ2-3
V: TRBV28
CDR3: CASSISGPATDTQYF

D: -
J: TRBJ1-2
V: TRBV27
CDR3: CASSSLSSAGTYGYTF

D: -
J: TRBJ2-4
V: TRBV5-1
CDR3: CASSLDPGSNIQYF

D: -
J: TRBJ1-1
V: TRBV28
CDR3: CASSLVGGAAFF

D: -
J: TRBJ2-3
V: TRBV6-5
CDR3: CASSLLGASTDTQYF

D: -
J: TRBJ2-7
V: TRBV6-1
CDR3: CASSEVLYEQYF

D: TRBD2
J: TRBJ2-3
V: TRBV18
CDR3: CASSPIGLAGTTDTQYF

D: TRBD1
J: TRBJ2-3
V: TRBV19
CDR3: CASSIDLTGQGESTDTQYF

D: TRBD1
J: TRBJ2-7
V: TRBV6-1
CDR3: CASSEAGGQGSHEQYF

D: -
J: TRBJ1-2
V: TRBV6-1
CDR3: CASRPGSNYGYTF

D: -
J: TRBJ2-1
V: TRBV7-6
CDR3: CASSVSGHYNEQFF

D: TRBD1
J: TRBJ2-7
V: TRBV30
CDR3: CAWSARDRSYEQYF

D: -
J: TRBJ2-7
V: TRBV10-2
CDR3: CALRREPSYEQYF

D: -
J: TRBJ1-4
V: TRBV28
CDR3: CASSPGLSEKLFF

D: -
J: TRBJ2-7
V: TRBV11-2
CDR3: CASSSGRIYEQYF

D: TRBD2
J: TRBJ2-7
V: TRBV7-2
CDR3: CASSSRLAGVEQYF

D: -
J: TRBJ1-4
V: TRBV6-5
CDR3: CASSYRGLNEKLFF

D: -
J: TRBJ1-1
V: TRBV19
CDR3: CASMRDGRNTEAFF

D: -
J: TRBJ2-5
V: TRBV11-2
CDR3: CASSPSPWRAQYF

D: -
J: TRBJ1-2
V: TRBV4-3
CDR3: CASSQEPRPSYGYTF

D: -
J: TRBJ1-5
V: TRBV5-1
CDR3: CASSLGGANQPQHF